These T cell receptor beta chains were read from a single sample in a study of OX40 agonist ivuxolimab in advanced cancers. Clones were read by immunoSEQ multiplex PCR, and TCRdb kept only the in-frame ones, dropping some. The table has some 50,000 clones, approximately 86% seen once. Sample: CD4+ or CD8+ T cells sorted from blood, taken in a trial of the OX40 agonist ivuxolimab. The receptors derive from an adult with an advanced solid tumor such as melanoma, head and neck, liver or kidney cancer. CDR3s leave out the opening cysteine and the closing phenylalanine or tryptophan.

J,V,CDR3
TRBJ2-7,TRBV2,ASVVARPYEQY
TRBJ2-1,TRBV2,ASSRPGLAGVF
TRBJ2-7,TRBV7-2,ASSLGVGGGEQY
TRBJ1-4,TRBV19,ASSRNEEKLF
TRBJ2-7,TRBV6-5,ASSYRAGGHEQY
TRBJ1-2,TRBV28,ASSNHGTIRYT
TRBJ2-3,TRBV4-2,ASSPLGGPGGQY
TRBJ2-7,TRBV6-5,ASSPGQGAYEQY
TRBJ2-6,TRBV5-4,ASSSISSGANVLT
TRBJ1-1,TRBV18,ASSPTGSEAF
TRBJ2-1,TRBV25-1,ASRQTGENEQF
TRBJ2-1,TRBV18,ASSPWGPEQF
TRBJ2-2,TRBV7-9,ASSSPRQGARTGELF
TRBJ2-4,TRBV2,ASNGGKGGGIQY
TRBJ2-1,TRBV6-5,ASSPYPPTYNEQF
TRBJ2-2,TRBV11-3,ASSRGTNTGELF
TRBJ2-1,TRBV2,ARSTGGVRNEQF
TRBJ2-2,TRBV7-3,ASSLSGGNTGELF
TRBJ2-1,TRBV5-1,ASSLHLTGTGGI
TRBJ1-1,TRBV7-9,ASSSTGGYNTEAF
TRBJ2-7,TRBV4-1,ASSQEWDSSYEQY
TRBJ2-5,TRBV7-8,ASSPLGVRRETQY
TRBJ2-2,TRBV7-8,ASSLVSKGRGNTGELF
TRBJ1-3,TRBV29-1,SVGQGNTIY
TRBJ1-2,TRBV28,ASSPGGARRKSLYGYT
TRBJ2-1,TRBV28,ASSPRDYINNEQF
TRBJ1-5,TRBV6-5,ASGTGNQPQH
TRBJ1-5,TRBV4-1,ASSQDRRDRDSQPQH
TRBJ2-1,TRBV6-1,ASSPQGTSYNEQF
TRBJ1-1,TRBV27,ASSAPGVGTEAF
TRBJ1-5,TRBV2,ASGLSNQPQH
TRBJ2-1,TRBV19,ASSTLLTGGAWCEQF
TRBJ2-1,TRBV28,ASSRFLGYNEQF
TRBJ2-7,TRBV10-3,AIERDRGMSEQY
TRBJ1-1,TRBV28,ASRSGGGAASYTEAF
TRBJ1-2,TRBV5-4,ASSLGQREGYT
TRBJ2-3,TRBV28,ASSPRTGEGNTQY
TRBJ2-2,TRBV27,ASSLASGVTGELF
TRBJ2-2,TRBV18,ASSPPGQRSSGELF
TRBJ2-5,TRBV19,ASSIGLAGPQY
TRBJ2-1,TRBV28,ASSLRLSEQF
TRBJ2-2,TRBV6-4,ASSATRSGELF
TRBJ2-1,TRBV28,ASTLRYSGRGEQF
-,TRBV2,AGRRGPSYEQY
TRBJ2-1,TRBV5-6,ASNLEGGRRKF
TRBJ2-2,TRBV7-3,ASSPRTGGNTGELF
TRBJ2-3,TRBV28,ASSPLGVGGTPWGTQY
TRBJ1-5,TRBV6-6,ASGAVDQPQH
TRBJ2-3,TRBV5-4,ASSSGLAGADTQY
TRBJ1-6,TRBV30,AWSPIGGSPLH
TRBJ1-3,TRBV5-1,ASSYPGTGSGNTIY
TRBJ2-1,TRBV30,AWSSMGEQF
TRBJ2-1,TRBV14,ASSQGTIQRTGNEQF